A selection of T cell receptor beta chains follows, all from one sample in a study of T cell clones after liver transplantation. Profiling relied on immunoSEQ multiplex PCR, and the TCRdb table lists in-frame clones only, not all of them. Of some 70,000 clones listed, about nine tenths are singletons. The material sequenced was CD4+ T cells from blood, taken before liver transplant. The origin of the receptors is a human donor who received a liver transplant. Each CDR3 is given without its conserved first and last residue. Clone size is given for some rows only: seen once, a few or many times, or a class if the clone is expanded.

ASSLTPSYEQY,NA,TRBV11-2
ASRLQDRSNHEQY,NA,TRBV27
ASSGYYEQY,once,TRBV5-5
ASSLAGGLGEY,NA,TRBV5-1
ASSRVAGKTGELF,NA,TRBV6-1
ASTGLGIYGYT,NA,TRBV19
ASSVGESETQY,NA,TRBV9
ASRPLGRDRSNEKLF,NA,TRBV28
ASSRNRVPDTQY,NA,TRBV13
ASSWEKGQGPDEKLF,NA,TRBV5-1